Included here is one T cell receptor beta chain sequence, with context. This sample was included in a study of T cells after yellow fever vaccination. The CDR3 is made up of 15 amino acids. Germline V gene lookup returns CDR1 MNHNS and CDR2 SASEGT. Deletions cut 6 bases from V and 0 bases from J, with 14 bases between. TCRdb re-analysed the 5' RACE reads in MiXCR, keeping a single row per CDR3 protein. This sample carries under 350,000 distinct CDR3 sequences, 4.1% of them seen once, and the ten largest clones take around 25%. The sequences come from PBMCs, collected 5 days after the yellow fever booster vaccination. The V and J genes are TRBV6-1 and TRBJ1-2; D gene uncertain. The sequence was obtained from a man younger than 35 who received the YFV17D yellow fever vaccine. The CDR3 nucleotides read TGTGCCAGCAGAGTCCCGCTCGTCGCTAACTATGGCTACACCTTC. Translation: CASRVPLVANYGYTF.